Shown below are 14 T cell receptor beta chains from a single sample sequenced in a study of blood T cell repertoires in COVID-19. Clones were sequenced by immunoSEQ multiplex PCR, and TCRdb holds only the in-frame ones, with some missing. The table includes 35,000 to 45,000 clones, approximately 86% detected once. Input material: peripheral blood. The receptors stem from a man between 35 and 55 years old with active COVID-19.

The genes are TRBV28 and TRBJ1-5, with D unclear. Trimming removed 3 bases at V and 6 bases at J, with 3 bases between. CDR3 length equals 11 residues. The germline V gene encodes CDR1 MDHEN and CDR2 SYDVKM. The CDR3 DNA follows: TGTGCCAGCAGTTTTAGTCAGCCCCAGCATTTT. This gives the protein CASSFSQPQHF.

This clone was observed a few times. The CDR3 DNA reads as TGTGCCTGGTGGGGACAGGGTGCCTGGGAGCAGTACTTC. This sequence encodes CAWWGQGAWEQYF. The chain uses TRBV30 and TRBJ2-7; 9 bases line up with TRBD1. Germline-derived CDR1 and CDR2 are GTSNPN and SVGIG (reference sequence). The CDR3 length is 13 residues. The trim removed 5 bases at V and 7 bases at J, leaving 9 bases unmatched.

V usage is TRBV28 and J usage is TRBJ2-1; the match to TRBD2 covers 13 bases. The J segment lost 4 bases and the V segment lost 10 bases, leaving 31 bases of the junction unmatched. The CDR3 runs 23 residues. Per germline, CDR1 MDHEN and CDR2 SYDVKM. The DNA for the CDR3 is TGTGCCATCCAAACCTTCTCAACCGATACTAGCGGGAGGGCCTCCGGGACATACAATGAGCAGTTCTTC. Amino acids: CAIQTFSTDTSGRASGTYNEQFF.

V usage is TRBV10-3 and J usage is TRBJ2-2; 9 bases agree with TRBD2. Per germline, CDR1 ENHRY and CDR2 SYGVKD. The CDR3 totals 19 residues. Trimming took 0 bases from V and 1 from J; bases not matched to a gene: 9. Written as DNA, the CDR3 is TGTGCCATCAGTGAGTCGGGTAGCGGGAGACCTGGGAACACCGGGGAGCTGTTTTTT. Translation gives CAISESGSGRPGNTGELFF.

The chain couples TRBV15 to TRBJ2-5; D is possibly TRBD1 (6 bases). V was cut by 0 bases and J by 5 bases, with 10 bases left in between. This CDR3 has 14 amino acids. CDR1 and CDR2 (germline): LNHNV, YYDKDF (reference sequence). CDR3 region: CATSRDRGSETQYF. CDR3 DNA: TGTGCCACCAGCAGAGACAGGGGTTCTGAGACCCAGTACTTC.

The chain recombines TRBV19 with TRBJ2-7; TRBD1 matches 7 bases. In germline, CDR1 is LNHDA, CDR2 SQIVND (reference sequence). The CDR3 contains 15 residues. V gave up 5 bases and J gave up 1 base; unmatched junction bases: 8. The CDR3 loop reads CASSSTGDGSYEQYF. CDR3 DNA sequence: TGTGCCAGTAGTTCAACAGGGGACGGTTCCTACGAGCAGTACTTC.

V gene TRBV28 combines with J gene TRBJ1-2; no definite D call. V lost 0 bases and J 3 bases, leaving 17 bases between the germline ends. Germline-derived CDR1 and CDR2 are MDHEN and SYDVKM. The CDR3 totals 17 residues. CDR3 sequence reads: CASSLWPAKAEDYGYTF. The CDR3 region has the DNA TGTGCCAGCAGTTTATGGCCCGCGAAGGCCGAGGACTATGGCTACACCTTC.

The rearrangement links TRBV30 to TRBJ1-3; D is ambiguous. The germline V gene encodes CDR1 GTSNPN and CDR2 SVGIG (reference sequence). Trimming shortened V by 4 bases and J by 2 bases, and 6 bases separated the two germline ends. This CDR3 has 12 residues. CDR3 bases: TGTGCCTGGACTTTTGCTGGAAACACCATATATTTT. It translates to CAWTFAGNTIYF.

CDR3 sequence reads: CASSTGYTNEKLFF. For the CDR3, the DNA is TGTGCCAGCAGTACAGGGTATACTAATGAAAAACTGTTTTTT. The chain has TRBV9 and TRBJ1-4, with D possibly being TRBD1 (6 bases). Per germline, CDR1 SGDLS and CDR2 YYNGEE. Trimming stripped 5 bases from V and 2 bases from J, with 10 bases between. The CDR3 has 14 amino acids.

J is TRBJ1-1 and V is TRBV3-1 (or the pseudogene TRBV3-2), with unresolved D. V lost 4 bases and J 6 bases, leaving 9 bases between the germline ends. This CDR3 is built from 12 residues. Germline V gene lookup returns CDR1 LGHDT and CDR2 YNNKEL (reference sequence). The CDR3 region is CASSLQDSEAFF. CDR3 DNA: TGTGCCAGCAGCCTCCAGGACTCTGAAGCTTTCTTT.

The chain has TRBV4-1 and TRBJ1-1; no clear D. V lost 0 bases and J 0 bases, leaving 8 bases between the germline ends. Germline-derived CDR1 and CDR2 are MGHRA and YSYEKL. This CDR3 region has 15 residues. CDR3 in DNA: TGCGCCAGCAGCCAAGATCGAGGTTTGAACACTGAAGCTTTCTTT. This translates into CASSQDRGLNTEAFF.

The V and J genes are TRBV6-1 and TRBJ2-7; 7 nucleotides match TRBD2. Germline V gene data show CDR1 as MNHNS and CDR2 as SASEGT. V shed 1 base, J shed 3 bases, and the junction held 6 bases outside the gene matches. There are 15 residues in the CDR3. CDR3 residues: CASSEGPSGGYEQYF. CDR3 sequence (DNA): TGTGCCAGCAGTGAAGGGCCTAGCGGTGGCTACGAGCAGTACTTC.

The table lists this clone with a few counts. J is TRBJ2-3 and V is TRBV5-4, with 16 positions matching TRBD2. This CDR3 has 17 residues. The germline V gene encodes CDR1 SGHNT and CDR2 YYREEE (reference sequence). The junction had 5 bases not matched to a gene; V was cut back by 3 bases and J by 4 bases. CDR3 DNA sequence: TGTGCCAGCAGCTGGGGGACTAGCGGGAGGGCTGCAGATACGCAGTATTTT. Protein: CASSWGTSGRAADTQYF.

Points on this clone: Given a much more abundant clone one base away, this may be a read error. This chain links TRBV14 with TRBJ1-6, with no clear D. The CDR3 loop spans 12 amino acids. Trimming took off 4 bases at V and 6 bases at J, with 4 bases between the two ends. Germline assignment: CDR1 SGHDN and CDR2 FVKESK. The CDR3: CASSRVNSPLHF. As DNA, the CDR3 is TGTGCCAGCAGCCGAGTTAATTCACCCCTCCACTTT.